This T cell receptor beta chain originates from a study of response to subunit inactivated influenza vaccine. From the RT-PCR reads, TCRdb called clonotypes with MiXCR, one entry per CDR3 protein. The profile shows more than 700,000 distinct CDR3 sequences, about 20% of them singletons. From germline, CDR1 is SGHAT and CDR2 FQNNGV. Trimming left V 4 bases short and J 8 bases short, with 8 bases between. CDR3 length: 11 amino acids. Whole-study results and caveats: The authors suggested that every seasonal influenza vaccination recruits few new T cells.

This clonotype was seen a handful of times. The antigen is not known. The sample consisted of PBMCs from blood, taken 5 days after vaccination. The source of this sequence is a man aged 45-65 years who received an inactivated influenza vaccine. The chain uses TRBV11-2 and TRBJ1-2; D unclear. The CDR3 bases are TGTGCCAGCAGCTCCAGTCGGGGCTACACCTTC. Amino acids: CASSSSRGYTF.